The 29 T cell receptor beta chains below all came from one sample that was sequenced in a study of T cells after yellow fever vaccination. TCRdb passed the 5' RACE reads through MiXCR, listing each CDR3 protein once. The sample lists roughly 520,000 distinct CDR3 sequences, around a fifth seen once, with about a sixth in the top ten. Sample: PBMCs, taken about 20 days after the first yellow fever vaccination. The receptors derive from a man younger than 35 who received the YFV17D yellow fever vaccine.

This clonotype has a handful of counts. The rearrangement joins TRBV9 to TRBJ1-4, with 8 bases matching TRBD1. The junction had 5 bases not matched to a gene; V was cut back by 0 bases and J by 7 bases. This CDR3 is built from 15 residues. Germline V lookup: CDR1 SGDLS, CDR2 YYNGEE. The CDR3 region has the DNA TGTGCCAGCAGCGTAGCTCAGGGGGCTGGTGAAAAACTGTTTTTT. It yields the protein CASSVAQGAGEKLFF.

In DNA form, the CDR3 reads TGTGCTAGTGGTTTGGTACCCCTAGAGAGAACTGAAGCTTTCTTT. It is translated as CASGLVPLERTEAFF. This sequence joins TRBV12-5 and TRBJ1-1; D uncertain. The CDR3 is 15 residues long. V was pared by 0 bases and J by 5 bases, with 13 bases between. Germline loops: CDR1 LGHNT, CDR2 FRNRAP.

The V gene is TRBV15, the J gene TRBJ2-3; tentative D call: TRBD1 (5 bases). The CDR3 length is 14 residues. Trimming pared 0 bases from V and 3 bases from J, leaving 7 bases between. CDR1 is LNHNV and CDR2 is YYDKDF in the germline V gene (reference sequence). DNA for the CDR3: TGTGCCACCAGCAGAGATAAGGGGACAGATACGCAGTATTTT. Its protein is CATSRDKGTDTQYF. The entire variable domain, with the rest obtained from reference TRBV15 and TRBJ2-3, is as follows: DAMVIQNPRYQVTQFGKPVTLSCSQTLNHNVMYWYQQKSSQAPKLLFHYYDKDFNNEADTPDNFQSRRPNTSFCFLDIRSPGLGDTAMYLCATSRDKGTDTQYFGPGTRLTVL.

The chain combines TRBV19 with TRBJ2-1, with TRBD1 matching over 8 bases. Trimming cost V 5 bases and J 0 bases; bases outside gene matches: 6. Germline V lookup: CDR1 LNHDA, CDR2 SQIVND (reference sequence). The CDR3 sequence is 16 residues long. Written as DNA, the CDR3 is TGTGCCAGTAGTGCCAGACAGGGGCACTCCTACAATGAGCAGTTCTTC. It specifies CASSARQGHSYNEQFF.

This sequence joins TRBV5-1 and TRBJ2-1, with D unresolved. The germline CDR1 and CDR2 sequences are SGHRS and YFSETQ. V shed 1 base and J shed 10 bases, with 12 bases lying between them. The CDR3 is 13 residues long. The chain's CDR3 is CASSLRGSWEQFF. The CDR3 DNA sequence: TGCGCCAGCAGCTTGCGAGGATCGTGGGAGCAGTTCTTC.

The V gene is TRBV5-1, the J gene TRBJ1-2; the match to TRBD1 covers 7 bases. CDR1 and CDR2 (germline): SGHRS, YFSETQ. This CDR3 has 14 amino acids. The V gene end was trimmed by 4 bases and the J gene end by 4 bases; junction bases not matched to a gene: 7. The CDR3 nucleotides read TGCGCCAGCAGCCCCCACTGGGACAGCTATGGCTACACCTTC. It yields the protein CASSPHWDSYGYTF. Variable domain in full (rest from reference TRBV5-1 and TRBJ1-2): KAGVTQTPRYLIKTRGQQVTLSCSPISGHRSVSWYQQTPGQGLQFLFEYFSETQRNKGNFPGRFSGRQFSNSRSEMNVSTLELGDSALYLCASSPHWDSYGYTFGSGTRLTVV.

The rearrangement uses TRBV20-1 and TRBJ2-1, with D unresolved. V shed 6 bases and J shed 8 bases, with 11 bases lying between them. The CDR3 sequence is 11 residues long. Per the germline V gene, CDR1 is DFQATT and CDR2 is SNEGSKA (reference sequence). Here the CDR3 DNA reads TGCAGTGCAGGCCAGTCCCATGAGCAGTTCTTC. Its protein is CSAGQSHEQFF.

This clonotype was detected once. V is TRBV10-3 and J is TRBJ2-3; D unclear. Germline-derived CDR1 and CDR2 are ENHRY and SYGVKD. CDR3 size: 11 residues. The V and J ends lost 4 bases and 1 base respectively, with 0 bases between them. The DNA for the CDR3 is TGTGCCATCAGTGGCACAGATACGCAGTATTTT. Translated, it gives CAISGTDTQYF.

The chain has TRBV5-1 and TRBJ2-5; no reliable D call. The CDR3 has 15 residues. Looked up from germline, CDR1 is SGHRS and CDR2 is YFSETQ. Trimming cost V 4 bases and J 0 bases, with 13 bases left between them. CDR3 in amino acids: CASSTDLLYQETQYF. Here the CDR3 DNA reads TGCGCCAGCAGCACGGACCTACTGTACCAAGAGACCCAGTACTTC.

As DNA, the CDR3 is TGTGCCAGCATCTACCGGGACCAGGGAGGAGAGACCCAGTACTTC. It translates to CASIYRDQGGETQYF. The chain combines TRBV5-6 with TRBJ2-5; TRBD2 might be the D (6 bases). This CDR3 region has 15 residues. V was cut by 6 bases and J by 4 bases, with 19 bases left in between. Germline loops: CDR1 SGHDT, CDR2 YYEEEE.

The chain links TRBV20-1 to TRBJ2-3, with TRBD2 matching over 12 bases. The CDR3 covers 15 residues. The germline CDR1 and CDR2 sequences are DFQATT and SNEGSKA (reference sequence). V lost 3 bases and J lost 4; bases outside the gene matches: 5. The chain's CDR3 is CSASRLAGGPDTQYF. The CDR3 DNA reads TGCAGTGCTAGTAGGCTAGCGGGGGGGCCAGATACGCAGTATTTT.

The chain uses TRBV4-3 and TRBJ2-4; 9 positions match TRBD1. Looked up from germline, CDR1 is LGHNA and CDR2 is YSLEER. The ends lost 1 base at V and 1 base at J; junction bases unmatched: 5. This CDR3 region has 17 residues. The CDR3 nucleotides are TGCGCCAGCAGCCAAGCCCCGGGACAGGGCGCCAAAAACATTCAGTACTTC. Residues: CASSQAPGQGAKNIQYF.

The chain has TRBV28 and TRBJ1-1, with TRBD1 as a possible D gene (6 bases). V was clipped by 3 bases and J by 0 bases, with 11 bases between them. Germline V gene lookup returns CDR1 MDHEN and CDR2 SYDVKM. This CDR3 region has 15 residues. CDR3 residues: CASSFLDSMNTEAFF. CDR3 DNA: TGTGCCAGCAGTTTTCTGGACAGCATGAACACTGAAGCTTTCTTT.

This clonotype was picked up a small number of times. V gene TRBV29-1 combines with J gene TRBJ2-2, with 11 bases lining up with TRBD1. The ends lost 3 bases at V and 5 bases at J; junction bases unmatched: 5. This CDR3 comprises 15 residues. CDR1 is SQVTM and CDR2 is ANQGSEA in the germline V gene. This chain's CDR3 is CSVELDRGRTGELFF. CDR3 DNA sequence: TGCAGCGTTGAGTTGGACAGGGGGCGAACCGGGGAGCTGTTTTTT.

There are a few counts of this clonotype. The J gene is TRBJ2-5, the V gene TRBV28; D uncertain. Germline assignment: CDR1 MDHEN and CDR2 SYDVKM. The CDR3 contains 15 residues. V shed 0 bases and J shed 1 base, with 9 bases lying between them. CDR3 bases: TGTGCCAGCAGTTTATGGCACGGGCTCCAAGAGACCCAGTACTTC. Protein product: CASSLWHGLQETQYF.

This clonotype was seen a few times. CDR3 DNA sequence: TGTGCCAGCAGCGTATACGGCGGGGGGGCTGAGGAGACCCAGTACTTC. Translating it yields CASSVYGGGAEETQYF. This chain links TRBV9 with TRBJ2-5, with 9 bases that match TRBD2. The germline V gene encodes CDR1 SGDLS and CDR2 YYNGEE. The CDR3 spans 16 residues. V lost 1 base, J lost 5 bases, and 9 bases stayed unmatched. The full variable domain, completed using reference TRBV9 and TRBJ2-5, is DSGVTQTPKHLITATGQRVTLRCSPRSGDLSVYWYQQSLDQGLQFLIQYYNGEERAKGNILERFSAQQFPDLHSELNLSSLELGDSALYFCASSVYGGGAEETQYFGPGTRLLVL.

CDR3 sequence (DNA): TGCAGCGTGGTAGGCCAGGGGGTTGAGGCTTTCTTT. Translating it yields CSVVGQGVEAFF. This sequence joins TRBV29-1 and TRBJ1-1, with TRBD1 identical over 7 bases. CDR3 length equals 12 residues. CDR1 and CDR2 (germline): SQVTM, ANQGSEA. The V and J ends lost 6 bases and 11 bases, in that order; junction bases with no gene match: 12.

This clonotype has just a few counts. The CDR3 sequence is CSVEQGNVNEQFF. The CDR3 DNA follows: TGCAGCGTTGAACAGGGTAATGTCAATGAGCAGTTCTTC. The rearrangement joins TRBV29-1 to TRBJ2-1; D possibly corresponds to TRBD1 (5 bases). Trimming stripped 2 bases from V and 6 bases from J, with 11 bases between. This CDR3 has 13 residues. Germline CDR1 reads SQVTM; CDR2 reads ANQGSEA.

This clonotype was seen more than once but under ten times. This chain joins TRBV12-3 or TRBV12-4 and TRBJ2-7; D assignment may be TRBD1 or TRBD2 (7 bases each). CDR3 length: 14 amino acids. The V gene lost 3 bases and the J gene lost 6 bases, with 15 bases spanning the gap. CDR3 sequence reads: CASSFGRGGREQYF. DNA for the CDR3: TGTGCCAGCAGTTTCGGCAGGGGGGGTCGCGAGCAGTACTTC.

There are a few counts of this clonotype. The CDR3, as DNA: TGCAGTGCTAGAGTGGGACTAAACACAGATACGCAGTATTTT. Translation: CSARVGLNTDTQYF. The rearrangement links TRBV20-1 to TRBJ2-3; TRBD2 matches at 7 bases. This CDR3 comprises 14 residues. V dropped 1 base and J dropped 2; count of bases not matched to a gene: 3. Germline V gene lookup returns CDR1 DFQATT and CDR2 SNEGSKA (reference sequence).

CDR3: CASSPTGTGGTEAFF. CDR3 DNA: TGTGCCAGCAGCCCAACCGGGACAGGCGGCACTGAAGCTTTCTTT. The V gene is TRBV7-9, the J gene TRBJ1-1; 8 bases are a match to TRBD1. V lost 5 bases to trimming and J lost 4 bases; unmatched junction nucleotides: 9. The CDR3 length is 15 residues. Per the germline V gene, CDR1 is SEHNR and CDR2 is FQNEAQ (reference sequence).

The table lists this clonotype with a few counts. This chain connects TRBV18 to TRBJ1-1; unclear D gene. The CDR3 has 14 amino acids. Trimming removed 6 bases at V and 4 bases at J, with 15 bases between. Germline V gives CDR1 KGHSH, CDR2 LQKENI. The CDR3 sequence: CASSSNGGSTEAFF. CDR3 sequence (DNA): TGTGCCAGCTCGTCTAACGGTGGATCCACTGAAGCTTTCTTT.

The V call is TRBV14, the J call TRBJ1-2, with D unresolved. With 3 bases removed from V and 3 bases from J, the gap between germline ends came to 8 bases. Looked up from germline, CDR1 is SGHDN and CDR2 is FVKESK. The CDR3 length is 13 residues. The CDR3 coding sequence is TGTGCCAGCAGCCATCGGAGGCACTATGGCTACACCTTC. It is translated as CASSHRRHYGYTF.

V gene TRBV5-1 combines with J gene TRBJ1-2; TRBD1 aligns across 11 bases. Unmatched junction bases numbered 7, after V lost 4 bases and J lost 8 bases. The CDR3 length is 14 residues. Germline-derived CDR1 and CDR2 are SGHRS and YFSETQ. This CDR3 is CASSPDRGLWGYTF. DNA of the CDR3: TGCGCCAGCAGCCCGGACAGGGGGCTGTGGGGCTACACCTTC.

The gene calls are TRBV9 and TRBJ2-5; possibly TRBD2 for D (5 bases). Germline V gene lookup returns CDR1 SGDLS and CDR2 YYNGEE. The CDR3 has 15 amino acids. The V and J ends lost 3 bases and 2 bases respectively, with 14 bases between them. CDR3 DNA: TGTGCCAGCAGCGCCGATGGACTCCTGCAAGAGACCCAGTACTTC. Protein product: CASSADGLLQETQYF. Full variable domain (rest looked up from reference TRBV9 and TRBJ2-5): DSGVTQTPKHLITATGQRVTLRCSPRSGDLSVYWYQQSLDQGLQFLIQYYNGEERAKGNILERFSAQQFPDLHSELNLSSLELGDSALYFCASSADGLLQETQYFGPGTRLLVL.

V is TRBV12-3 or TRBV12-4 and J is TRBJ2-7, with D hard to call. The CDR3 covers 12 residues. Trimming cost V 3 bases and J 6 bases, with 9 bases left between them. In DNA form, the CDR3 reads TGTGCCAGCAGTTTTAATACGGGCGAGCAGTACTTC. Translation gives CASSFNTGEQYF.

The chain uses TRBV18 and TRBJ2-6; D perhaps matches TRBD1 (6 bases). This CDR3 spans 16 amino acids. The V gene's germline CDR1 is KGHSH and CDR2 LQKENI. The germline V and J ends were trimmed by 5 bases and 3 bases, with 14 bases remaining between them. CDR3 sequence (DNA): TGTGCCAGCTCATTCACTCAGGGGAGTGGGGCCAACGTCCTGACTTTC. It codes for CASSFTQGSGANVLTF.

The V call is TRBV10-3, the J call TRBJ2-7; 10 bases match TRBD1. CDR1 and CDR2 (germline): ENHRY, SYGVKD. V shed 6 bases, J shed 3 bases, and the junction held 11 bases outside the gene matches. CDR3 length equals 16 residues. CDR3 DNA sequence: TGTGCCATCAGCGGTGGGGGGACAGGGGCCAACTACGAGCAGTACTTC. Its translation: CAISGGGTGANYEQYF.

J is TRBJ1-2 and V is TRBV5-6; D not certain. The CDR3 has 16 residues. Per the germline V gene, CDR1 is SGHDT and CDR2 is YYEEEE. Trimming left V 5 bases short and J 6 bases short, with 23 bases between. For the CDR3, the DNA is TGTGCCAGCAGTCCTACCCTGACTGGGCTTTTAGATGGCTACACCTTC. This sequence encodes CASSPTLTGLLDGYTF.